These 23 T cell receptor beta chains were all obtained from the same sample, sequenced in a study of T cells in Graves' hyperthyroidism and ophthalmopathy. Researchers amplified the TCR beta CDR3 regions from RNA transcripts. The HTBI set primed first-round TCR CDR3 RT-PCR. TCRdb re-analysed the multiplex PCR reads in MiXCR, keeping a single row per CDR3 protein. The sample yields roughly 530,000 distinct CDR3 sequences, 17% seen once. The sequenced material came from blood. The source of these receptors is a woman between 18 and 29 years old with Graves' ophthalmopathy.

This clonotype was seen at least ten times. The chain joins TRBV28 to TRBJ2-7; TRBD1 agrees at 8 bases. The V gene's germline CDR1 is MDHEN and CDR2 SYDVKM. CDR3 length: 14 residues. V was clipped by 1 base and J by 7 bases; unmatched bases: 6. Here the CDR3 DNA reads TGTGCCAGCAGTTTATTAGACAGGGGCAGAGAGCAGTACTTC. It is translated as CASSLLDRGREQYF.

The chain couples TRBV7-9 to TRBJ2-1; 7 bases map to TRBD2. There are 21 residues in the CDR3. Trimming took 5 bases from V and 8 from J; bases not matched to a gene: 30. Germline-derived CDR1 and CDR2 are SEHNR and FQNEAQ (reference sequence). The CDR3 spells CASSPVDYFWTSRGIFHEQFF. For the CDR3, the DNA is TGTGCCAGCAGCCCGGTAGATTATTTTTGGACTAGTAGGGGTATATTCCATGAGCAGTTCTTC.

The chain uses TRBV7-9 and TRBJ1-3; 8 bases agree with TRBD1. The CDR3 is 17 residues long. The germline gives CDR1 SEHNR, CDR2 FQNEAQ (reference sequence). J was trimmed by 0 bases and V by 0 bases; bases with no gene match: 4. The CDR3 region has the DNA TGTGCCAGCAGCTTAGCGTACAGGGGGGCCTCTGGAAACACCATATATTTT. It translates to CASSLAYRGASGNTIYF.

The CDR3 bases are TGTGCCAGCAGCCCAGGCGGCGAGGAGCAGTTCTTC. Its protein is CASSPGGEEQFF. V gene TRBV7-2 combines with J gene TRBJ2-1; D call uncertain. The V and J ends lost 5 bases and 10 bases respectively, with 12 bases between them. Germline V gene sequence: CDR1 SGHTA, CDR2 FQGNSA. CDR3 length: 12 residues.

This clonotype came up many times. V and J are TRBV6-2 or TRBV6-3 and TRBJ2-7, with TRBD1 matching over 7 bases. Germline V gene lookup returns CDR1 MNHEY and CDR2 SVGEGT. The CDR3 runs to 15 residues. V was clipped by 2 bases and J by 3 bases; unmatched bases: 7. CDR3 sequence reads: CASSYGDSWSYEQYF. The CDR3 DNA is TGTGCCAGCAGTTACGGGGACAGCTGGAGCTACGAGCAGTACTTC.

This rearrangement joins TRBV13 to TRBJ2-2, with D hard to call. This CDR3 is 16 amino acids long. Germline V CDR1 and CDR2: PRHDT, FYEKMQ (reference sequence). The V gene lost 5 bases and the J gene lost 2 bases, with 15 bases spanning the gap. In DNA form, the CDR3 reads TGTGCCAGCAGCATGGCCGTGGGTCTCAACACCGGGGAGCTGTTTTTT. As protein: CASSMAVGLNTGELFF.

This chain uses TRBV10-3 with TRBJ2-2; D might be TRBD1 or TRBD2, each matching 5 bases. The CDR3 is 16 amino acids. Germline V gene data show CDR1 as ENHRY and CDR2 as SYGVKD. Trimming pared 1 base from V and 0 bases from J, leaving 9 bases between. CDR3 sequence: CAISEFGTANTGELFF. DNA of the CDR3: TGTGCCATCAGTGAGTTCGGGACGGCGAACACCGGGGAGCTGTTTTTT.

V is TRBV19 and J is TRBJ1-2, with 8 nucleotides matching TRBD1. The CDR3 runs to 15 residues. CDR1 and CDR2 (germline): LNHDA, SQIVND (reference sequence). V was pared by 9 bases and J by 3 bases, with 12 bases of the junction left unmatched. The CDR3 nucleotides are TGTGCCAGCAACTATGACAGGGGCCAGGACTATGGCTACACCTTC. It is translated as CASNYDRGQDYGYTF.

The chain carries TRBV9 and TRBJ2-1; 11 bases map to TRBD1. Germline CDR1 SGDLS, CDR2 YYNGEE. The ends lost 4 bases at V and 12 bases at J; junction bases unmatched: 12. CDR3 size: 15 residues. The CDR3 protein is CASSQRGDRGDGQFF. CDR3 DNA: TGTGCCAGCAGCCAACGTGGGGACAGGGGGGACGGGCAGTTCTTC.

As DNA, the CDR3 is TGTGCCAGCAGCTTACAGAACACCTACGAGCAGTACTTC. Amino acids: CASSLQNTYEQYF. V and J are TRBV7-6 and TRBJ2-7; the D is unclear. Germline V gives CDR1 SGHVS, CDR2 FNYEAQ. The CDR3 covers 13 residues. Trimming stripped 2 bases from V and 2 bases from J, with 7 bases between.

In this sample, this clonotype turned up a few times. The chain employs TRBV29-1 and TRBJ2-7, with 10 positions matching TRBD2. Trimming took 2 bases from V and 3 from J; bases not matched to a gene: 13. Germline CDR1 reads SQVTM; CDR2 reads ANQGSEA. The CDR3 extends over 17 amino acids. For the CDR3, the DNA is TGCAGCGTTGAAAGTGGGGGATTAGCGGGAGGAGACTACGAGCAGTACTTC. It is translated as CSVESGGLAGGDYEQYF.

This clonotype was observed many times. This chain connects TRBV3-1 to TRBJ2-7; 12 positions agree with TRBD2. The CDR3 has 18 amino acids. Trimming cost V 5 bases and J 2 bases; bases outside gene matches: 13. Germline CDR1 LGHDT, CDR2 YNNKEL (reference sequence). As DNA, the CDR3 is TGTGCCAGCAGCTCTCGTGGGGCTAGCGGGAGGGGGACCTACGAGCAGTACTTC. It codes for CASSSRGASGRGTYEQYF.

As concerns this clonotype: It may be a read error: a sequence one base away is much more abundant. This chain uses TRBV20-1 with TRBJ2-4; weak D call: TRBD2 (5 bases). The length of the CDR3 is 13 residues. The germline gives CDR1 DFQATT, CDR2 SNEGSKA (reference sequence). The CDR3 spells CSTRGMAKNIQYF. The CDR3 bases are TGCAGTACTAGAGGGATGGCCAAAAACATTCAGTACTTC.

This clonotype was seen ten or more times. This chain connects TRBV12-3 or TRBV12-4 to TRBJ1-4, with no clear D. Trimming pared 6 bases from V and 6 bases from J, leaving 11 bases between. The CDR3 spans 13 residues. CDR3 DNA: TGTGCCAGCAGGGGTTCTGGTGATGAAAAACTGTTTTTT. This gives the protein CASRGSGDEKLFF.

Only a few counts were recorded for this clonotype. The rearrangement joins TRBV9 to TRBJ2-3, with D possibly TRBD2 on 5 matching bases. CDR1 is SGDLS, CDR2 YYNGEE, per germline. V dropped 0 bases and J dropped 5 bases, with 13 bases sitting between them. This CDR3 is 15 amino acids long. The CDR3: CASSVDGLPRDTQYF. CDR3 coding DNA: TGTGCCAGCAGCGTAGATGGACTCCCGAGAGATACGCAGTATTTT.

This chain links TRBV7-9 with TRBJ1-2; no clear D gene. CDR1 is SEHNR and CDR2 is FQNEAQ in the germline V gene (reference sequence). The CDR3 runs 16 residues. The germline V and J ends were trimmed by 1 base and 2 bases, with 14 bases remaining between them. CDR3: CASSLGSWTENYGYTF. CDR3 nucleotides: TGTGCCAGCAGCTTAGGATCCTGGACGGAGAACTATGGCTACACCTTC.

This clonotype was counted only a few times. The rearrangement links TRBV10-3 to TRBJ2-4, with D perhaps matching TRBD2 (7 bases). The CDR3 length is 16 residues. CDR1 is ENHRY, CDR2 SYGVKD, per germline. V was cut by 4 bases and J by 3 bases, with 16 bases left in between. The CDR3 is CAISGEPRGGKNIQYF. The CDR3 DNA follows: TGTGCCATCAGTGGGGAACCTAGGGGGGGCAAAAACATTCAGTACTTC.

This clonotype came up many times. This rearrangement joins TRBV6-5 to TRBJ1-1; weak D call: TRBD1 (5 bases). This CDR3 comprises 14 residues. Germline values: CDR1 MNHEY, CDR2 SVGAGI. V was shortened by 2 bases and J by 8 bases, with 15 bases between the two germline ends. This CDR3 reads CASSYISGPGEAFF. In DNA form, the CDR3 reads TGTGCCAGCAGTTACATCTCAGGGCCTGGGGAAGCTTTCTTT.

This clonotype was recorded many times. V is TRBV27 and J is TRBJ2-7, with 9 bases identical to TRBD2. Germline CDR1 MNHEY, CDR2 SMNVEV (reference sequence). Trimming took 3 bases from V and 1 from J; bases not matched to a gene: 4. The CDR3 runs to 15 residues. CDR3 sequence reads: CASSFASGVSYEQYF. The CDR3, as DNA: TGTGCCAGCAGTTTCGCTAGCGGGGTTTCCTACGAGCAGTACTTC.

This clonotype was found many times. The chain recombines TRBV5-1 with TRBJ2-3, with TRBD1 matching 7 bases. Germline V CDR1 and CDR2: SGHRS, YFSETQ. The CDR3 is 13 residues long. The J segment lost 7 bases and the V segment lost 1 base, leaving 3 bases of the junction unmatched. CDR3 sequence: CASSLNRGNTQYF. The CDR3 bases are TGCGCCAGCAGCTTGAACAGGGGAAATACGCAGTATTTT.

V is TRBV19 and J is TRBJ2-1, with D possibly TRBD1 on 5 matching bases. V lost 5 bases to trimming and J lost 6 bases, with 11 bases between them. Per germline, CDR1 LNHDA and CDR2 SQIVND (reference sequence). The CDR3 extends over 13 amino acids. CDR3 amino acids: CASSQDNVNEQFF. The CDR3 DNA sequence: TGTGCCAGTAGTCAGGACAACGTCAATGAGCAGTTCTTC. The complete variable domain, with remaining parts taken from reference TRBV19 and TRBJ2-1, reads DGGITQSPKYLFRKEGQNVTLSCEQNLNHDAMYWYRQDPGQGLRLIYYSQIVNDFQKGDIAEGYSVSREKKESFPLTVTSAQKNPTAFYLCASSQDNVNEQFFGPGTRLTVL.

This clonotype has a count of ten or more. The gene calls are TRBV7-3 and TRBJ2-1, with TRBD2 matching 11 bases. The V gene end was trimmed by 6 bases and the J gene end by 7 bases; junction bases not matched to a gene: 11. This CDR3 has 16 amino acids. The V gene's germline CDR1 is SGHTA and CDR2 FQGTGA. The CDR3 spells CASSNYGTSGSNEQFF. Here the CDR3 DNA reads TGTGCCAGCAGTAATTACGGGACTAGCGGTTCGAATGAGCAGTTCTTC. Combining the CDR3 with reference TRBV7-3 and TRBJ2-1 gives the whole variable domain GAGVSQTPSNKVTEKGKYVELRCDPISGHTALYWYRQSLGQGPEFLIYFQGTGAADDSGLPNDRFFAVRPEGSVSTLKIQRTERGDSAVYLCASSNYGTSGSNEQFFGPGTRLTVL.

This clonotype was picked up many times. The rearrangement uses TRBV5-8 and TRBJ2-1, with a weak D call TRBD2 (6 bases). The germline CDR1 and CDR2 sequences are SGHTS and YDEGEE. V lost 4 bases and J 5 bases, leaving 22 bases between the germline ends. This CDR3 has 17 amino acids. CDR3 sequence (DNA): TGTGCCAGCAGCAAGATGACTAGTTCGGCCCCGGACAATGAGCAGTTCTTC. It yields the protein CASSKMTSSAPDNEQFF.